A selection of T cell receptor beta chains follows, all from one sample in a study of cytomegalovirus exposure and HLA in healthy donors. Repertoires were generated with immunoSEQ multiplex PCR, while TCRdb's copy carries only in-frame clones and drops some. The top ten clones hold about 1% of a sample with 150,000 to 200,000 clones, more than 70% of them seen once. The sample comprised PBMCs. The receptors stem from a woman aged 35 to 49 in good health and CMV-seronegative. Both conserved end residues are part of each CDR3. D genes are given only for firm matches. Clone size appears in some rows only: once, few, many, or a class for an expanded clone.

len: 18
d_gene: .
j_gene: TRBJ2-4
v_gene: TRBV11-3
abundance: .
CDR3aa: CASSLQYTQVLAKNIQYF
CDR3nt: TGTGCCAGCAGCTTGCAGTACACTCAGGTTTTAGCCAAAAACATTCAGTACTTC

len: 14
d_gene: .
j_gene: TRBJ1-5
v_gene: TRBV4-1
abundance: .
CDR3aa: CASSQGQVWQPQHF
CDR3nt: TGCGCCAGCAGCCAGGGGCAGGTCTGGCAGCCCCAGCATTTT

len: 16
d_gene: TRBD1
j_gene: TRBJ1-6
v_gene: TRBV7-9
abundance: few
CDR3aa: CASSSWTGEENSPLHF
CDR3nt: TGTGCCAGCAGCTCCTGGACAGGGGAAGAGAATTCACCCCTCCACTTT

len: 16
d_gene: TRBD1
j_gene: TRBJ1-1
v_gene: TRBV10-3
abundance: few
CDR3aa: CATVPRQGVRDTEAFF
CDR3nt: TGTGCCACGGTTCCCCGACAGGGCGTGAGGGACACTGAAGCTTTCTTT

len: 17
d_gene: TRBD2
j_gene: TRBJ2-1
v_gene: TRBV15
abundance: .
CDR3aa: CATSRAGLAGVYNEQFF
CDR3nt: TGTGCCACCAGCAGAGCAGGACTAGCGGGAGTATACAATGAGCAGTTCTTC

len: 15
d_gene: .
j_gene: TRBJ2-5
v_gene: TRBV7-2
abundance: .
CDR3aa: CASSFSGTRGETQYF
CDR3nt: TGTGCCAGCAGCTTCTCCGGGACCAGGGGAGAGACCCAGTACTTC

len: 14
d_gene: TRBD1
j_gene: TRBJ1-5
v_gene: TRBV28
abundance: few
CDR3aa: CASTLDRGGQPQHF
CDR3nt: TGTGCCAGCACCTTGGACAGGGGCGGTCAGCCCCAGCATTTT

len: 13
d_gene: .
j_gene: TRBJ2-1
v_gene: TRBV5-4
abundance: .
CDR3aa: CASGGPSYNEQFF
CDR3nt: TGTGCCAGTGGGGGCCCCTCCTACAATGAGCAGTTCTTC

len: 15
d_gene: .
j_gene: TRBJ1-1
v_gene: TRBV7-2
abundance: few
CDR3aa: CASSLQGTLNTEAFF
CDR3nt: TGTGCCAGCAGCTTACAGGGGACATTGAACACTGAAGCTTTCTTT

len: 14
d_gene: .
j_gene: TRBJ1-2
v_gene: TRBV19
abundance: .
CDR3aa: CASRVVGAEYGYTF
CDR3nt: TGTGCCAGTAGGGTGGTAGGGGCCGAGTATGGCTACACCTTC

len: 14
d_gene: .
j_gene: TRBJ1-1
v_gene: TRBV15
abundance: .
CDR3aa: CATSRQVGNTEAFF
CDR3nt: TGTGCCACCAGCCGACAGGTCGGGAACACTGAAGCTTTCTTT

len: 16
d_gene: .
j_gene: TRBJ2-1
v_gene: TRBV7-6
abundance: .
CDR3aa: CASSKGGSGKYNEQFF
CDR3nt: TGTGCCAGCAGCAAAGGAGGGTCAGGCAAATACAATGAGCAGTTCTTC

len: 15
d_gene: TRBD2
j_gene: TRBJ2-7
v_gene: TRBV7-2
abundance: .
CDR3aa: CASSGGTSVAYEQYF
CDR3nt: TGTGCCAGCAGCGGCGGGACTAGCGTCGCCTACGAGCAGTACTTC

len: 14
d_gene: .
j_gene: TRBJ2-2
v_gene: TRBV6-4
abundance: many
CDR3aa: CASSDSSGTGELFF
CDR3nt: TGTGCCAGCAGTGACTCTAGCGGCACCGGGGAGCTGTTTTTT

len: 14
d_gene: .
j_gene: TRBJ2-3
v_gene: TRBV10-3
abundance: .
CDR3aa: CATSRGQEGDTQYF
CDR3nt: TGTGCCACCTCGCGCGGACAAGAAGGGGATACGCAGTATTTT

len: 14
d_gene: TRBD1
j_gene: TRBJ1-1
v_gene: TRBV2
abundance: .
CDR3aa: CASGAQGRSTEAFF
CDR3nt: TGTGCCAGCGGTGCACAGGGGAGGAGCACTGAAGCTTTCTTT

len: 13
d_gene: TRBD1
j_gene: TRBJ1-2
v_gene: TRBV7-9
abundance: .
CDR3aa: CASNPGQGRGYTF
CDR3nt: TGTGCCAGCAACCCGGGACAGGGTCGTGGCTACACCTTC

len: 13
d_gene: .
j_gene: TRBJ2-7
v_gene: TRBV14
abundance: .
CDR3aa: CASSTRTTLGQYF
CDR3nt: TGTGCCAGCAGCACTCGGACTACCTTGGGGCAGTACTTC

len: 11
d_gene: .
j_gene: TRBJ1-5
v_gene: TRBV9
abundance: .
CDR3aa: CASPFRQPQHF
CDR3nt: TGTGCCAGCCCTTTCCGTCAGCCCCAGCATTTT

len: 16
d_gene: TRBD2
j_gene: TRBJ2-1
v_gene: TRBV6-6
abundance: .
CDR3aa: CASSYSGGRSYNEQFF
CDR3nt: TGTGCCAGCAGTTACTCTGGCGGGAGGAGCTACAATGAGCAGTTCTTC

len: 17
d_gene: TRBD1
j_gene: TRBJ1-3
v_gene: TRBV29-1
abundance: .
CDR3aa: CSAGGTSAGGTGNTIYF
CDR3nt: TGCAGCGCAGGGGGGACGTCGGCGGGAGGAACTGGAAACACCATATATTTT

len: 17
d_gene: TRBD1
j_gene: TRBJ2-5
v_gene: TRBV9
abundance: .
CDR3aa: CASSVEGGTGGRKTQYF
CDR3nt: TGTGCCAGCAGCGTAGAGGGCGGGACAGGGGGTAGAAAGACCCAGTACTTC

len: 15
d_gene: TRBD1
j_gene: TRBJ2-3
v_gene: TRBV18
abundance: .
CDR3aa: CASSQQGASTDTQYF
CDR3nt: TGTGCCAGCTCACAACAGGGGGCGAGCACAGATACGCAGTATTTT

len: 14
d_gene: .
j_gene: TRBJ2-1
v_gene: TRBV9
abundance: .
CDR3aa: CASSYDGGRNEQFF
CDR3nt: TGTGCCAGCAGTTACGACGGGGGACGGAATGAGCAGTTCTTC

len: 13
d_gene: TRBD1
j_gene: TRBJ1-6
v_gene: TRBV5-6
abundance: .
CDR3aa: CASTLDRASPLHF
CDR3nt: TGTGCCAGCACCCTGGACAGGGCCTCACCCCTCCACTTT

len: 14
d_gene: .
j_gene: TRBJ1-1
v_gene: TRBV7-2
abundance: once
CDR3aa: CASSLVPGASEAFF
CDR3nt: TGTGCCAGCAGCTTAGTCCCCGGAGCCAGTGAAGCTTTCTTT

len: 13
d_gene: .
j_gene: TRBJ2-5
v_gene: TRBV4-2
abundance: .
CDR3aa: CASSQRVQETQYF
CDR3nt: TGTGCCAGCAGCCAACGGGTCCAAGAGACCCAGTACTTC

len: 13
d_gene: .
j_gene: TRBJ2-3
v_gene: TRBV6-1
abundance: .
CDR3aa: CASSEGPYDTQYF
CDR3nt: TGTGCCAGCAGTGAGGGGCCCTATGATACGCAGTATTTT

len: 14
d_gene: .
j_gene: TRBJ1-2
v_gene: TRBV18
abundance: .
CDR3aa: CASSREGTPYGYTF
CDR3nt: TGTGCCAGCTCTCGCGAGGGGACACCGTATGGCTACACCTTC

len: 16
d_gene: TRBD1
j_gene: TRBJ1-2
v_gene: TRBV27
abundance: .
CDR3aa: CASSRGTGEAIYGYTF
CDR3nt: TGTGCCAGCAGTCGCGGGACAGGCGAAGCTATCTATGGCTACACCTTC

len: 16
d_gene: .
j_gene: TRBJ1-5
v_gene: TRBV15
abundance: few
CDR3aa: CATSRDLVGGNQPQHF
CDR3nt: TGTGCCACCAGCAGAGATCTAGTAGGGGGCAATCAGCCCCAGCATTTT

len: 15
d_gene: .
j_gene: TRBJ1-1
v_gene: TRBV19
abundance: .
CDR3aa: CASSMWSEVGTEAFF
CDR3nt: TGTGCCAGTAGTATGTGGTCAGAGGTGGGCACTGAAGCTTTCTTT

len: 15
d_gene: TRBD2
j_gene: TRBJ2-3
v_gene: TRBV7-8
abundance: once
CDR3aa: CASSLAGGNADTQYF
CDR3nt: TGTGCCAGCAGCTTAGCGGGAGGGAACGCAGATACGCAGTATTTT

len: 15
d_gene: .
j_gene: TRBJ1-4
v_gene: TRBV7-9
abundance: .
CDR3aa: CASSLDGRGNEKLFF
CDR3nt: TGTGCCAGCAGCTTAGATGGAAGGGGTAATGAAAAACTGTTTTTT

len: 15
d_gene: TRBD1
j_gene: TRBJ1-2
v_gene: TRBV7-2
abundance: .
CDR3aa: CASSPPGQQVWGYTF
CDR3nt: TGTGCCAGCAGCCCCCCGGGACAGCAGGTGTGGGGCTACACCTTC

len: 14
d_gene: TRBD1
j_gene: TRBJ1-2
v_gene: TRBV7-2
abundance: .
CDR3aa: CASSSTSGTGGYTF
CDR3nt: TGTGCCAGCAGCTCGACCAGCGGGACAGGCGGCTACACCTTC

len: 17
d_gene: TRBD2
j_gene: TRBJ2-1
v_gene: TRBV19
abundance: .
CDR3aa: CASSILPGLASYNEQFF
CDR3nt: TGTGCCAGTAGTATCTTACCGGGACTAGCGTCCTACAATGAGCAGTTCTTC

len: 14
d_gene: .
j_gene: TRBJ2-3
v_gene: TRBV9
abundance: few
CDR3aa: CASSGIGSTDTQYF
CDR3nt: TGTGCCAGCAGCGGAATCGGGAGCACAGATACGCAGTATTTT

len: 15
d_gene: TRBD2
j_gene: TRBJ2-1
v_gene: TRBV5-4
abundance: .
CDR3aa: CASSNAGLVTNEQFF
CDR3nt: TGTGCCAGCAGCAATGCGGGACTAGTGACTAATGAGCAGTTCTTC

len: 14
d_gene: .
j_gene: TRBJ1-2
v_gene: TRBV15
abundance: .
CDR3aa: CATSTNPGGGEGTF
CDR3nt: TGTGCCACCAGCACTAACCCTGGGGGGGGTGAAGGGACCTTC

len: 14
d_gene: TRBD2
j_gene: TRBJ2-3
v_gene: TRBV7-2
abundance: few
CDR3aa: CASSFGTKTDTQYF
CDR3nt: TGTGCCAGCAGTTTCGGGACTAAAACAGATACGCAGTATTTT

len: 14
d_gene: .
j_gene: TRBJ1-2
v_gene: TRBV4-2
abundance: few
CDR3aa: CASSQENRAYGYTF
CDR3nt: TGTGCCAGCAGCCAAGAAAACAGGGCCTATGGCTACACCTTC

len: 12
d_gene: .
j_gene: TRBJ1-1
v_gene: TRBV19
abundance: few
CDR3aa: CASSIDPQRAFF
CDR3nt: TGTGCCAGTAGTATAGACCCCCAGAGGGCTTTCTTT

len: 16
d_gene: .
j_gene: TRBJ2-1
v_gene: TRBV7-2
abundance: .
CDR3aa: CASSLYSVGAGNEQFF
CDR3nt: TGTGCCAGCAGCTTATACTCAGTGGGGGCGGGCAATGAGCAGTTCTTC

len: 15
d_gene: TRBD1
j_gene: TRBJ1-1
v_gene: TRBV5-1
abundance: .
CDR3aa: CASSQGQGGSAEAFF
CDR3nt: TGCGCCAGCAGCCAAGGACAGGGTGGTAGTGCAGAAGCTTTCTTT

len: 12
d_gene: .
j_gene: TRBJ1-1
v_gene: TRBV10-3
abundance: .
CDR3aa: CAIMGGGSEAFF
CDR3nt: TGTGCCATCATGGGTGGTGGGAGTGAAGCTTTCTTT

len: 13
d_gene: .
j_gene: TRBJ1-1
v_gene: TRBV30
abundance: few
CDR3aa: CAWAPWAQSEAFF
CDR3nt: TGTGCCTGGGCTCCCTGGGCGCAGTCTGAAGCTTTCTTT

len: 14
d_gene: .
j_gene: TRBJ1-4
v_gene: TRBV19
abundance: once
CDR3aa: CASSMSRAGEKLFF
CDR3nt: TGTGCCAGTAGTATGAGCAGGGCCGGTGAAAAACTGTTTTTT

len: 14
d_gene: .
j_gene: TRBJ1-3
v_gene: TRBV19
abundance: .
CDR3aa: CASSMISGGNTIYF
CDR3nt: TGTGCCAGTAGTATGATCAGTGGCGGAAACACCATATATTTT

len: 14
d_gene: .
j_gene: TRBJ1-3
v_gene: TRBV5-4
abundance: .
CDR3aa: CASSLAGPGNTIYF
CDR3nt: TGTGCCAGCAGCTTGGCAGGGCCTGGAAACACCATATATTTT

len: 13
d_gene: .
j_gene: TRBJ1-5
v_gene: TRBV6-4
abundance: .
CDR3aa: CASSEDIGQPQHF
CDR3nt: TGTGCCAGCAGTGAGGACATCGGACAGCCCCAGCATTTT

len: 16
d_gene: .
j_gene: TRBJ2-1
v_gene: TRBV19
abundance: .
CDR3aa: CASSMKYLERGSGQFF
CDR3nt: TGTGCCAGTAGTATGAAATACCTAGAAAGGGGATCGGGGCAGTTCTTC

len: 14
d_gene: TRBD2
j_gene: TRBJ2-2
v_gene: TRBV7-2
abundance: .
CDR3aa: CASRPRLATGELFF
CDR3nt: TGTGCCAGCAGGCCCAGACTAGCCACCGGGGAGCTGTTTTTT

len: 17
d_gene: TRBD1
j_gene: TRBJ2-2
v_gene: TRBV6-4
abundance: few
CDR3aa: CASSDSLPGQGAGELFF
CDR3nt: TGTGCCAGCAGTGACTCTTTACCGGGACAGGGGGCCGGGGAGCTGTTTTTT

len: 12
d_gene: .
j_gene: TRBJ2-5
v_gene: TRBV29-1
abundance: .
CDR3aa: CSVGGPTETQYF
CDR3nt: TGCAGCGTTGGTGGGCCGACAGAGACCCAGTACTTC

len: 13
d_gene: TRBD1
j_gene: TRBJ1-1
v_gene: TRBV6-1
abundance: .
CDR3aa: CASNRGGNTEAFF
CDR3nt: TGTGCCAGTAACAGGGGGGGGAACACTGAAGCTTTCTTT

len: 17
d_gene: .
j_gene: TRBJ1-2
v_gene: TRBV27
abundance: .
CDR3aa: CASSPITGIGANYGYTF
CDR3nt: TGTGCCAGCAGTCCCATCACAGGGATCGGAGCTAACTATGGCTACACCTTC